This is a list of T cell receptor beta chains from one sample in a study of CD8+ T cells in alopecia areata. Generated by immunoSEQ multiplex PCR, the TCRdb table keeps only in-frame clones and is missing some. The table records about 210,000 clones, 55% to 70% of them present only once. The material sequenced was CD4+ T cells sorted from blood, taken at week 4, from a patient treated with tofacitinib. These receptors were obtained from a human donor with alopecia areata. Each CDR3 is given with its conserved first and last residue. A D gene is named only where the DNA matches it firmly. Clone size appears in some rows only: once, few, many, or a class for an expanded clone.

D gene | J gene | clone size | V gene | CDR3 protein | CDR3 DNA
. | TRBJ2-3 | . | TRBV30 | CAWSVRGNTQYF | TGTGCCTGGAGTGTTCGCGGAAATACGCAGTATTTT
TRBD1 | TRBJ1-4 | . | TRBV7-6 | CASSKWDSEKLFF | TGTGCCAGCAGCAAATGGGACAGCGAAAAACTGTTTTTT
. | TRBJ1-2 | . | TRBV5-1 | CASSFGGENGYTF | TGCGCCAGCAGCTTCGGAGGGGAGAATGGCTACACCTTC
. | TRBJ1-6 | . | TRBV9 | CASSPRREEYSPLHF | TGTGCCAGCAGCCCCCGCAGGGAGGAATATTCACCCCTCCACTTT
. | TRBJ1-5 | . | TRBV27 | CASSPTGGPGGQPQHF | TGTGCCAGCAGTCCCACCGGGGGCCCCGGGGGGCAGCCCCAGCATTTT
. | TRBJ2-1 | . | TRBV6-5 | CASNRFFGEQFF | TGTGCCAGCAACCGATTCTTCGGTGAGCAGTTCTTC
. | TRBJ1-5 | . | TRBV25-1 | CASSEGGNQPQHF | TGTGCCAGCAGTGAAGGGGGCAATCAGCCCCAGCATTTT
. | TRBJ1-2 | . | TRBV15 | CATSRARGMAYGYTF | TGTGCCACCAGCAGAGCTCGGGGTATGGCCTATGGCTACACCTTC
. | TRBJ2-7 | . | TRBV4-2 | CASSQDLDEEQYF | TGTGCCAGCAGCCAAGATCTCGACGAGGAGCAGTACTTC
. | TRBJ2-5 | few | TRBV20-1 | CSARQRETQYF | TGCAGTGCTAGACAACGAGAGACCCAGTACTTC
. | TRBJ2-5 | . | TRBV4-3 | CASSQEGRGETTQYF | TGCGCCAGCAGCCAAGAAGGCCGAGGGGAAACGACCCAGTACTTC
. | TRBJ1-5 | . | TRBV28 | CASSLWEQDVPQPQHF | TGTGCCAGCAGTTTATGGGAACAGGACGTCCCTCAGCCCCAGCATTTT
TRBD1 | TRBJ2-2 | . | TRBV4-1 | CASSQDRAGDRLELFF | TGCGCCAGCAGCCAAGATAGGGCTGGGGACAGACTTGAGCTGTTTTTT
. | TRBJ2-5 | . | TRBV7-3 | CASSPHAGYETQYF | TGTGCCAGCAGCCCCCACGCGGGGTACGAGACCCAGTACTTC
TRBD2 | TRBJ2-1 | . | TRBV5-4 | CASSLPTSGGYNEQFF | TGTGCCAGCAGCTTGCCCACTAGCGGGGGGTACAATGAGCAGTTCTTC
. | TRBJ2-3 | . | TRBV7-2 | CASSLNADTQYF | TGTGCCAGCAGCTTAAATGCAGATACGCAGTATTTT
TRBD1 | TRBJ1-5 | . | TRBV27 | CASRQGTVGNQPQHF | TGTGCCAGCAGACAAGGGACAGTTGGCAATCAGCCCCAGCATTTT
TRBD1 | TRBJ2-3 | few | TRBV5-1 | CASSPGQGADTQYF | TGCGCCAGCAGCCCGGGACAGGGGGCAGATACGCAGTATTTT